The 21 T cell receptor beta chains below were found in one sample sequenced in a study of CD8+CD57+ T cells in acquired aplastic anemia. Previously, flow cytometry had revealed CD8+CD57+ cell expansion in the patients chosen for sequencing. Genomic DNA served as template for TCR beta VDJ and CDR3 profiling. MiXCR, run by TCRdb on the reads, gives a single entry per CDR3 protein. The sample consists of 200,000 or so distinct CDR3 sequences, approximately 60% of them appearing once. Sequenced input: sorted CD4+, CD8+, or CD8+CD57+ T cells (not recorded which) from PBMCs. The receptors here all came from a human donor with aplastic anemia.

The rearrangement uses TRBV5-1 and TRBJ1-4, with D perhaps matching TRBD1 (5 bases). Between the trimmed V and J ends, which lost 7 bases and 7 bases, there was a span of 17 bases. This CDR3 contains 14 residues. Germline loops: CDR1 SGHRS, CDR2 YFSETQ. The CDR3 region is CASHKGQGGEKLFF. CDR3 nucleotides: TGCGCCAGCCATAAGGGGCAGGGTGGTGAAAAACTGTTTTTT. The complete variable domain, with remaining parts taken from reference TRBV5-1 and TRBJ1-4, reads KAGVTQTPRYLIKTRGQQVTLSCSPISGHRSVSWYQQTPGQGLQFLFEYFSETQRNKGNFPGRFSGRQFSNSRSEMNVSTLELGDSALYLCASHKGQGGEKLFFGSGTQLSVL.

The CDR3 DNA reads TGTGCCAGCAGCGTAGGATCGGGAAAGGCCCATGGCTACACCTTC. This translates into CASSVGSGKAHGYTF. The J gene is TRBJ1-2, the V gene TRBV9; D gene unclear. The CDR3 totals 15 residues. The V gene lost 0 bases and the J gene lost 6 bases, with 15 bases spanning the gap. Germline values: CDR1 SGDLS, CDR2 YYNGEE.

The chain couples TRBV7-8 to TRBJ2-5; 10 bases line up with TRBD2. J was trimmed by 2 bases and V by 0 bases; bases with no gene match: 9. The CDR3 runs to 18 residues. Germline V lookup: CDR1 SGHVS, CDR2 FQNEAQ. The CDR3 DNA sequence: TGTGCCAGCAGCTTAGCGCACCGGCTAGCGGGGGAGCAAGAGACCCAGTACTTC. The encoded protein is CASSLAHRLAGEQETQYF.

J is TRBJ2-7 and V is TRBV20-1; D is perhaps TRBD1 (5 bases). V shed 0 bases and J shed 5 bases, with 20 bases lying between them. Germline V CDR1 and CDR2: DFQATT, SNEGSKA (reference sequence). The CDR3 loop spans 16 amino acids. The CDR3 DNA sequence: TGCAGTGCTAGAGATCAGATCCGGCCTTCCAGGGACGAGCAGTACTTC. Its protein product is CSARDQIRPSRDEQYF.

This chain joins TRBV20-1 and TRBJ2-5; D unclear. Germline loops: CDR1 DFQATT, CDR2 SNEGSKA (reference sequence). This CDR3 comprises 13 residues. V was pared by 5 bases and J by 5 bases, with 15 bases between. Here the CDR3 DNA reads TGCAGTGCTGAGTTGGTGGATGTGGAGACCCAGTACTTC. Translating it yields CSAELVDVETQYF.

The CDR3 loop reads CASSKSQETQYF. CDR3 nucleotides: TGTGCCAGCAGCAAATCACAGGAGACCCAGTACTTC. V and J are TRBV7-9 and TRBJ2-5; D call uncertain. This CDR3 has 12 amino acids. With 5 bases removed from V and 5 bases from J, the gap between germline ends came to 9 bases. Germline V gene sequence: CDR1 SEHNR, CDR2 FQNEAQ (reference sequence).

The rearrangement joins TRBV7-6 to TRBJ2-7; TRBD1 might be the D (5 bases). CDR1 is SGHVS, CDR2 FNYEAQ, per germline. V lost 4 bases and J lost 3, with 16 bases in between. CDR3 length equals 15 residues. CDR3 residues: CASSSRGREGYEQYF. The CDR3 DNA reads TGTGCCAGCAGCTCAAGAGGCAGGGAAGGCTACGAGCAGTACTTC.

A word on this clonotype: The germline gene is not matched at one end of the junction; a read error may be the cause. This chain uses TRBV20-1 with TRBJ1-2; possible D gene TRBD1, 5 bases. Germline loops: CDR1 DFQATT, CDR2 SNEGSKA (reference sequence). The CDR3 contains 13 residues. CDR3 sequence (DNA): TGCAGTGGAGCAGGGTTGAATAACTATGGCCACACCTTC. It specifies CSGAGLNNYGHTF.

V is TRBV9 and J is TRBJ2-7, with D tentatively TRBD2 (6 bases). The CDR3 spans 12 residues. V lost 4 bases and J 7 bases, leaving 12 bases between the germline ends. Germline lookup yields CDR1 SGDLS and CDR2 YYNGEE. CDR3 DNA sequence: TGTGCCAGCAGCCAGGCCGCGGGGGAGCAGTACTTC. It encodes CASSQAAGEQYF.

This clonotype was detected only a few times. V usage is TRBV15 and J usage is TRBJ1-6; D is possibly TRBD1 (5 bases). V was pared by 1 base and J by 10 bases, with 11 bases between. The CDR3 spans 14 residues. Germline V gene lookup returns CDR1 LNHNV and CDR2 YYDKDF (reference sequence). In nucleotides, the CDR3 is TGTGCCACCAGCAGAGGAGGGGCTCTATCACCCCTCCACTTT. It is translated as CATSRGGALSPLHF.

The chain has TRBV4-3 and TRBJ1-1; D is unclear. CDR3 length: 13 residues. The germline V gene has CDR1 LGHNA and CDR2 YSLEER. The ends were cut back, 1 base at V and 7 bases at J, with 10 bases in the middle. CDR3 sequence (DNA): TGCGCCAGCAGCCAAGTTCGTGGGCTTGAAGCTTTCTTT. This codes for CASSQVRGLEAFF.

V gene TRBV7-9 combines with J gene TRBJ2-7; no definite D call. CDR3 length: 13 residues. Looked up from germline, CDR1 is SEHNR and CDR2 is FQNEAQ (reference sequence). The V and J ends lost 3 bases and 5 bases respectively, with 11 bases between them. Here the CDR3 DNA reads TGTGCCAGCAGCTTTTCGGGTGGGAACGAGCAGTACTTC. This encodes CASSFSGGNEQYF.

This rearrangement joins TRBV7-9 to TRBJ1-6; 8 bases align to TRBD1. The length of the CDR3 is 16 residues. The germline V gene has CDR1 SEHNR and CDR2 FQNEAQ (reference sequence). With V trimmed by 5 bases and J by 6 bases, 9 bases remained unmatched. Written as DNA, the CDR3 is TGTGCCAGCAGCCCTGGACAGGGTCGGCGTAATTCACCCCTCCACTTT. This codes for CASSPGQGRRNSPLHF.

The V gene is TRBV9, the J gene TRBJ1-2; D unresolved. The germline V gene encodes CDR1 SGDLS and CDR2 YYNGEE. The V end was cut by 1 base, the J end by 7 bases, with 5 bases between. This CDR3 is 11 amino acids long. The CDR3 bases are TGTGCCAGCAGCGTATTCGGTGGCTACACCTTC. It codes for CASSVFGGYTF. The full variable domain, rest sourced from reference TRBV9 and TRBJ1-2, is DSGVTQTPKHLITATGQRVTLRCSPRSGDLSVYWYQQSLDQGLQFLIQYYNGEERAKGNILERFSAQQFPDLHSELNLSSLELGDSALYFCASSVFGGYTFGSGTRLTVV.

This clonotype was recorded a few times. The chain uses TRBV7-9 and TRBJ2-7, with 8 bases identical to TRBD1. The V and J ends lost 1 base and 5 bases, in that order; junction bases with no gene match: 4. This CDR3 has 14 residues. Germline loops: CDR1 SEHNR, CDR2 FQNEAQ (reference sequence). This CDR3 reads CASSLGAGGHEQYF. The CDR3 DNA is TGTGCCAGCAGCTTAGGGGCAGGGGGCCACGAGCAGTACTTC.

There are many counts of this clonotype. The gene calls are TRBV5-6 and TRBJ1-2, with a weak D call TRBD1 (6 bases). There are 13 residues in the CDR3. V was trimmed by 2 bases and J by 12 bases, leaving 17 bases between them. Germline values: CDR1 SGHDT, CDR2 YYEEEE. The CDR3 nucleotides are TGTGCCAGCAGCTTTCAGGGGAGCTCTGGAAACACCTTC. Translating it yields CASSFQGSSGNTF. Using reference TRBV5-6 and TRBJ1-2 for the parts outside the CDR3, the full variable domain is DAGVTQSPTHLIKTRGQQVTLRCSPKSGHDTVSWYQQALGQGPQFIFQYYEEEERQRGNFPDRFSGHQFPNYSSELNVNALLLGDSALYLCASSFQGSSGNTFGSGTRLTVV.

The rearrangement uses TRBV7-3 and TRBJ2-7; D assignment may be TRBD1 or TRBD2 (6 bases each). There are 15 residues in the CDR3. Germline V gene lookup returns CDR1 SGHTA and CDR2 FQGTGA. The V end was cut by 5 bases, the J end by 6 bases, with 20 bases between. The CDR3 here is CASSPQGGSSREQYF. The DNA for the CDR3 is TGTGCCAGCAGCCCCCAAGGGGGGTCAAGTCGCGAGCAGTACTTC. The full variable domain, in which reference TRBV7-3 and TRBJ2-7 provide the parts outside the CDR3, is GAGVSQTPSNKVTEKGKYVELRCDPISGHTALYWYRQSLGQGPEFLIYFQGTGAADDSGLPNDRFFAVRPEGSVSTLKIQRTERGDSAVYLCASSPQGGSSREQYFGPGTRLTVT.

The CDR3 is CASSTVEWGLNQPQHF. DNA for the CDR3: TGTGCCAGTAGCACGGTGGAGTGGGGACTTAATCAGCCCCAGCATTTT. This chain links TRBV19 with TRBJ1-5, with D tentatively TRBD1 (5 bases). Between the trimmed V and J ends, which lost 6 bases and 4 bases, there was a span of 19 bases. CDR1 and CDR2 (germline): LNHDA, SQIVND (reference sequence). This CDR3 has 16 amino acids.

The chain has TRBV19 and TRBJ1-5, with 8 bases that match TRBD1. The germline V gene has CDR1 LNHDA and CDR2 SQIVND (reference sequence). The CDR3 contains 15 residues. V gave up 9 bases and J gave up 7 bases; unmatched junction bases: 14. The CDR3 sequence is CASQVQGARGQPQHF. For the CDR3, the DNA is TGTGCCAGCCAAGTTCAGGGGGCTCGCGGGCAGCCCCAGCATTTT.

The chain links TRBV7-2 to TRBJ2-3; D gene uncertain. Trimming left V 1 base short and J 5 bases short, with 4 bases between. Germline V gene sequence: CDR1 SGHTA, CDR2 FQGNSA. The CDR3 consists of 12 residues. CDR3 region: CASSLGRDTQYF. The CDR3 DNA reads TGTGCCAGCAGCTTAGGGAGAGATACGCAGTATTTT.

V usage is TRBV15 and J usage is TRBJ2-7, with 9 bases fitting TRBD2. J was trimmed by 2 bases and V by 2 bases; bases with no gene match: 1. The CDR3 consists of 14 residues. Germline V gives CDR1 LNHNV, CDR2 YYDKDF (reference sequence). The CDR3 nucleotides read TGTGCCACCAGCAGACTAGCGGGGCCCTACGAGCAGTACTTC. Protein product: CATSRLAGPYEQYF.